The present entry profiles one TCR beta chain with its context. Libraries were prepared by immunoSEQ multiplex PCR; TCRdb keeps only in-frame clonotypes and omits some of them. The top ten hold over 15% of the sample, which has under 200,000 clones, about four fifths seen once. This entry belongs to a study of blood T cell repertoires in COVID-19. CDR3 length: 15 amino acids. Germline V lookup: CDR1 SEHNR, CDR2 FQNEAQ (reference sequence). V gave up 1 base and J gave up 6 bases, with 15 bases separating them. Assignment of participants to cohorts was predicated upon participant-reported clinical history.

The rearrangement uses TRBV7-9 and TRBJ1-2; D is unresolved. Input material: PBMCs or T cells enriched from blood (not recorded which). The sequence came from a man aged 60 to 75 who had recovered from COVID-19. Here the CDR3 reads CASSLGELRLHGYTF. The CDR3 coding sequence is TGTGCCAGCAGCTTAGGTGAACTCAGGCTCCATGGCTACACCTTC.